The entry below gives a single T cell receptor (beta chain) sequence along with its context. The germline V gene has CDR1 LNHDA and CDR2 SQIVND (reference sequence). V lost 3 bases, J lost 8 bases, and 13 bases lay in between. The length of the CDR3 is 13 residues. The sample belongs to a study of OX40 agonist ivuxolimab in advanced cancers. Whole-study context: Every 2 weeks, patients got intravenous ivuxolimab at one of six dose levels (0.01-10 mg/kg). Two cutaneous melanoma patients and one hepatocellular carcinoma patient, three in all, had partial responses. Participants averaged roughly 57 years of age (range roughly 20 to 90) and were about 85% male. Eligibility rules accepted prior anti-PD-1, anti-PD-L1 or anti-CTLA-4 therapy, and over 35% had some.

The table came from immunoSEQ multiplex PCR; TCRdb's copy has only in-frame clones and leaves some out. The data show roughly 40,000 clones, approximately 83% seen once. This receptor was identified in an adult with an advanced solid tumor such as melanoma, head and neck, liver or kidney cancer. Sequences were derived from CD4+ or CD8+ T cells sorted from blood, sampled in a trial of the OX40 agonist ivuxolimab. The chain couples TRBV19 to TRBJ1-2; D call uncertain. The CDR3 coding sequence is TGTGCCAGTAGTATCGCCGCCGGCTGGGGCTACACCTTC. It is translated as CASSIAAGWGYTF.